These 2 T cell receptor beta chains originate from one sample sequenced in a study of CD8+CD57+ T cells in acquired aplastic anemia. The template used for profiling TCR beta VDJ and CDR3 was genomic DNA. One entry per CDR3 protein, called by TCRdb with MiXCR from the reads. The repertoire consists of approximately 220,000 distinct CDR3 sequences, with around 43% occurring once and the leading ten covering roughly 8%. CD8+CD57+ cell expansion, shown by flow cytometry, had occurred in the patients selected for sequencing. Material for sequencing was sorted CD4+, CD8+, or CD8+CD57+ T cells (not recorded which) from PBMCs. These receptor sequences come from a human donor with aplastic anemia.

The chain employs TRBV29-1 and TRBJ1-1, with D possibly TRBD1 on 5 matching bases. CDR1 and CDR2 from the germline V gene are SQVTM and ANQGSEA. Trimming shortened V by 8 bases and J by 4 bases, and 23 bases separated the two germline ends. The length of the CDR3 is 15 residues. CDR3 protein: CSPPLVSGDCTEAFF. CDR3 sequence (DNA): TGCAGCCCCCCCTTAGTATCCGGGGACTGCACTGAAGCTTTCTTT.

The rearrangement uses TRBV2 and TRBJ2-5; TRBD2 matches at 12 bases. The V gene end was trimmed by 5 bases and the J gene end by 5 bases; junction bases not matched to a gene: 12. The germline V gene encodes CDR1 SNHLY and CDR2 FYNNEI. The CDR3 loop spans 17 amino acids. This chain's CDR3 is CASSRLAGGPSSETQYF. The CDR3 region has the DNA TGTGCCAGCAGTCGGCTAGCGGGGGGGCCGAGCTCGGAGACCCAGTACTTC.